A single sample is the source of the 21 T cell receptor beta chains below, sequenced in a study of T-cell memory formation after mild COVID-19. TCRdb analysed the 5' RACE reads with MiXCR anew, one entry per CDR3 protein. The sample includes under 50,000 distinct CDR3 sequences, less than 35% seen only once; the top ten take roughly two fifths. Source material: PBMCs or a T cell subset sorted from them (not recorded which). Source of these receptors: a man between 18 and 29 years old who had mild COVID-19 (a few samples of this study predate the infection). Cell type and time point are not known.

This clonotype was counted only a few times. The chain employs TRBV29-1 and TRBJ2-7; 9 bases are a match to TRBD1. The CDR3 totals 13 residues. Germline-derived CDR1 and CDR2 are SQVTM and ANQGSEA. V shed 7 bases and J 5 bases; nucleotides not matched to a gene: 9. The CDR3, as DNA: TGCAGCGCTGCGGGACAGGGAGCCCACGAGCAGTACTTC. It encodes CSAAGQGAHEQYF.

The sample holds a few counts of this clonotype. The genes are TRBV10-2 and TRBJ2-7; D is perhaps TRBD2 (5 bases). Germline V gene lookup returns CDR1 WSHSY and CDR2 SAAADI. CDR3 length: 16 amino acids. V was shortened by 6 bases and J by 2 bases, with 20 bases between the two germline ends. For the CDR3, the DNA is TGCGCCAGCAGCTGGCCCGAGGGTGAGGCCCCCTACGAGCAGTACTTC. Protein: CASSWPEGEAPYEQYF.

A few counts support this clonotype. The chain couples TRBV6-5 to TRBJ2-2; no definite D call. Germline CDR1 is MNHEY and CDR2 is SVGAGI. V shed 8 bases and J shed 7 bases, with 11 bases lying between them. The CDR3 has 12 amino acids. The CDR3 protein is CASSVVNGELFF. The CDR3 nucleotides are TGTGCCAGCTCAGTTGTAAACGGGGAGCTGTTTTTT.

This clonotype showed up just a few times. V usage is TRBV4-1 and J usage is TRBJ2-7, with 12 bases lining up with TRBD1. Germline V CDR1 and CDR2: MGHRA, YSYEKL. J gave up 4 bases and V 4 bases, and 5 bases lay outside the gene matches. The length of the CDR3 is 15 residues. CDR3 sequence: CASSLGTGGAYEQYF. The CDR3 DNA reads TGCGCCAGCAGCCTAGGGACAGGGGGCGCGTACGAGCAGTACTTC.

The chain has TRBV6-2 or TRBV6-3 and TRBJ2-1; perhaps TRBD2 as D (6 bases). The CDR3 spans 11 residues. Germline V gene data show CDR1 as MNHEY and CDR2 as SVGEGT. V lost 6 bases, J lost 9 bases, and 9 bases lay in between. The CDR3 DNA reads TGTGCCAGCAGGGGGAGGAGTGAGCAGTTCTTC. The encoded protein is CASRGRSEQFF.

Many counts were recorded for this clonotype. The rearrangement links TRBV6-5 to TRBJ2-1; TRBD1 agrees at 12 bases. Germline lookup yields CDR1 MNHEY and CDR2 SVGAGI. After removal of 3 bases from V and 9 bases from J, the junction contained 6 bases not matched to a gene. The CDR3 runs to 15 residues. CDR3 DNA sequence: TGTGCCAGCAGTTATAGGGACAGGGGGCGGGCTGAGCAGTTCTTC. Translating gives CASSYRDRGRAEQFF.

In DNA form, the CDR3 reads TGCGCCAGCAGCCAAGAGAACAGGAACTATGGCTACACCTTC. Protein sequence: CASSQENRNYGYTF. The chain carries TRBV4-1 and TRBJ1-2; possible D gene TRBD1, 5 bases. CDR3 length equals 14 residues. Between the trimmed V and J ends, which lost 0 bases and 2 bases, there was a span of 7 bases. Germline-derived CDR1 and CDR2 are MGHRA and YSYEKL.

The chain is built from TRBV7-9 and TRBJ1-2, with D maybe TRBD1 (5 bases). The germline V gene has CDR1 SEHNR and CDR2 FQNEAQ (reference sequence). The CDR3 has 13 residues. Between the trimmed V and J ends, which lost 5 bases and 1 base, there was a span of 8 bases. The CDR3 loop is CASSTDINYGYTF. The CDR3 bases are TGTGCCAGCAGCACGGACATTAACTATGGCTACACCTTC.

This clonotype was observed many times. CDR3 region: CASTIGGGRVTQYF. The CDR3 nucleotides read TGTGCCAGCACCATTGGCGGGGGGCGGGTTACCCAGTACTTC. The chain couples TRBV7-2 to TRBJ2-5; 8 positions agree with TRBD2. Trimming took 7 bases from V and 8 from J; bases not matched to a gene: 12. There are 14 residues in the CDR3. Germline V gene data show CDR1 as SGHTA and CDR2 as FQGNSA.

This clonotype was detected a few times. V usage is TRBV20-1 and J usage is TRBJ2-1; no definite D call. The CDR3 spans 16 residues. Germline V gives CDR1 DFQATT, CDR2 SNEGSKA (reference sequence). V lost 0 bases, J lost 0 bases, and 12 bases lay in between. The CDR3 loop reads CSARDWGLSSYNEQFF. CDR3 coding DNA: TGCAGTGCTAGAGATTGGGGTTTAAGCTCCTACAATGAGCAGTTCTTC.

This clonotype was counted only a few times. The rearrangement uses TRBV10-3 and TRBJ1-5; D is ambiguous. CDR1 and CDR2 (germline): ENHRY, SYGVKD. The V end was cut by 4 bases, the J end by 0 bases, with 4 bases between. The CDR3 extends over 13 amino acids. The CDR3 DNA sequence: TGTGCCATCAGTGTATCTAGCAATCAGCCCCAGCATTTT. This translates into CAISVSSNQPQHF.

This chain uses TRBV7-9 with TRBJ2-1, with TRBD2 matching over 12 bases. Germline CDR1 SEHNR, CDR2 FQNEAQ (reference sequence). The CDR3 is made up of 15 amino acids. The V gene end was trimmed by 1 base and the J gene end by 9 bases; junction bases not matched to a gene: 4. CDR3 residues: CASSLGLAGVIEQFF. CDR3 sequence (DNA): TGTGCCAGCAGCTTAGGACTAGCGGGGGTTATTGAGCAGTTCTTC.

Only a few counts were recorded for this clonotype. J is TRBJ1-3 and V is TRBV6-4; TRBD1 agrees at 9 bases. The CDR3 extends over 17 amino acids. With V trimmed by 0 bases and J by 4 bases, 7 bases remained unmatched. Germline V CDR1 and CDR2: MRHNA, SNTAGT. The CDR3 nucleotides read TGTGCCAGCAGTGACTCGATTGGGACAGGGAGAGGAAACACCATATATTTT. Its protein is CASSDSIGTGRGNTIYF.

This chain links TRBV6-2 or TRBV6-3 with TRBJ2-3; D is unresolved. The CDR3 is 17 residues long. Germline V gives CDR1 MNHEY, CDR2 SVGEGT. Trimming left V 7 bases short and J 0 bases short, with 20 bases between. The CDR3 coding sequence is TGTGCCAGCAAAGAATTAAGCCAAGGCCCTAGCACAGATACGCAGTATTTT. This codes for CASKELSQGPSTDTQYF.

The chain links TRBV12-3 or TRBV12-4 to TRBJ2-3, with D unresolved. Trimming removed 1 base from V and 4 bases from J, with 6 bases in between. This CDR3 spans 13 amino acids. CDR3 residues: CASSLEPPDTQYF. CDR3 coding DNA: TGTGCCAGCAGTTTAGAACCACCAGATACGCAGTATTTT.

This CDR3 reads CSASTVRGLTEAFF. The CDR3 DNA is TGCAGTGCTAGTACCGTAAGAGGGCTAACTGAAGCTTTCTTT. The chain joins TRBV20-1 to TRBJ1-1; D not resolved. V lost 3 bases and J lost 5, with 16 bases in between. Germline V gene lookup returns CDR1 DFQATT and CDR2 SNEGSKA (reference sequence). The CDR3 consists of 14 residues.

This clonotype has only a few counts. This chain connects TRBV4-1 to TRBJ1-5, with D maybe TRBD1 (5 bases). Trimming removed 4 bases at V and 4 bases at J, with 14 bases between. CDR1 is MGHRA and CDR2 is YSYEKL in the germline V gene. The CDR3 contains 15 residues. The CDR3 reads CASSRAGRGNQPQHF. Written as DNA, the CDR3 is TGCGCCAGCAGCCGAGCAGGGAGAGGGAATCAGCCCCAGCATTTT.

This chain connects TRBV7-2 to TRBJ2-7; D might be TRBD1 or TRBD2, each matching 6 bases. V gave up 0 bases and J gave up 5 bases, with 11 bases separating them. Germline V gene sequence: CDR1 SGHTA, CDR2 FQGNSA. The CDR3 consists of 14 residues. The CDR3 is CASSLAGGRNEQYF. Here the CDR3 DNA reads TGTGCCAGCAGCTTAGCCGGGGGCCGCAACGAGCAGTACTTC.

The V call is TRBV10-3, the J call TRBJ2-5, with 9 bases aligning to TRBD2. CDR3 size: 16 residues. V trimming: 0 bases; J trimming: 5 bases; junction bases outside the gene matches: 7. Per the germline V gene, CDR1 is ENHRY and CDR2 is SYGVKD. CDR3 DNA: TGTGCCATCAGTGAGTCGAAGCGGGGGGCGATGGAGACCCAGTACTTC. As protein: CAISESKRGAMETQYF.

The chain recombines TRBV7-6 with TRBJ2-1, with D tentatively TRBD2 (5 bases). V was shortened by 3 bases and J by 3 bases, with 15 bases between the two germline ends. The CDR3 runs 16 residues. From germline, CDR1 is SGHVS and CDR2 FNYEAQ. For the CDR3, the DNA is TGTGCCAGCAGCTTCAATGGGCGGGTGTTCTACAATGAGCAGTTCTTC. Its protein is CASSFNGRVFYNEQFF.

This clonotype was picked up a small number of times. The chain is built from TRBV6-5 and TRBJ2-1; 10 nucleotides align to TRBD2. Losses at the gene ends were 2 bases for V and 8 bases for J; bases not matched to a gene: 12. From germline, CDR1 is MNHEY and CDR2 SVGAGI. This CDR3 region has 17 residues. The CDR3 DNA follows: TGTGCCAGCAGTTACAGTTTTCCGGGACTAGCGTCCCATGAGCAGTTCTTC. This sequence encodes CASSYSFPGLASHEQFF.